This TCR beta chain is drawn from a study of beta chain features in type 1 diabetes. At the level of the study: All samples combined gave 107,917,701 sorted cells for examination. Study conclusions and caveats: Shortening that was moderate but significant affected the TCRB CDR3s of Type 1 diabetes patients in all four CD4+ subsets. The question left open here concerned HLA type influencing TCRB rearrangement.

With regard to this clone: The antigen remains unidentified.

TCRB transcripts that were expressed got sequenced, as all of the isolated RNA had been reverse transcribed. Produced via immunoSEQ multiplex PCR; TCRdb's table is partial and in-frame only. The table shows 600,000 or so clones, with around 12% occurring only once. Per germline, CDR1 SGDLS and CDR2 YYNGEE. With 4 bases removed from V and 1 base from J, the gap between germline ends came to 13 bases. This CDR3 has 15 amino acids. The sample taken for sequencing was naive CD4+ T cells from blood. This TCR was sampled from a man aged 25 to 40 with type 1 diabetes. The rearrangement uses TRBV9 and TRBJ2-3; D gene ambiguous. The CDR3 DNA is TGTGCCAGCAGCTCGCCGACCGCAGGCACAGATACGCAGTATTTT. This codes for CASSSPTAGTDTQYF.